This is a list of T cell receptor beta chains from one sample in a study of beta chain features in type 1 diabetes. Sequencing was performed with immunoSEQ multiplex PCR; in TCRdb, only in-frame clones are kept and a portion is missing. The data show hundreds of thousands of clones, with around 15% seen just once and 0.022% held by the top ten. Material for sequencing was naive CD4+ T cells from blood. All receptors come from a man aged 18 to 29 with type 1 diabetes. Both conserved end residues are part of each CDR3. D genes are given only for firm matches. Clone size is given for some rows only: seen once, a few or many times, or a class if the clone is expanded.

v_gene: TRBV6-5; d_gene: -; j_gene: TRBJ2-6; abundance: -; CDR3aa: CASSPFSSGANVLTF; CDR3nt: TGTGCCAGCAGTCCCTTCAGCTCTGGGGCCAACGTCCTGACTTTC
v_gene: TRBV2; d_gene: TRBD1; j_gene: TRBJ2-4; abundance: -; CDR3aa: CASSGDRRENIQYF; CDR3nt: TGTGCCAGCAGTGGGGACAGGCGTGAAAACATTCAGTACTTC
v_gene: TRBV6-5; d_gene: TRBD1; j_gene: TRBJ1-1; abundance: -; CDR3aa: CATRKQGYTEAFF; CDR3nt: TGTGCCACACGAAAACAGGGGTACACTGAAGCTTTCTTT
v_gene: TRBV7-2; d_gene: -; j_gene: TRBJ1-4; abundance: -; CDR3aa: CASSSVGFNEKLFF; CDR3nt: TGTGCCAGCAGTTCCGTCGGGTTTAATGAAAAACTGTTTTTT
v_gene: TRBV2; d_gene: -; j_gene: TRBJ2-3; abundance: -; CDR3aa: CASSPGGGDTQYF; CDR3nt: TGTGCCAGCAGCCCCGGGGGTGGAGATACGCAGTATTTT
v_gene: TRBV10-3; d_gene: -; j_gene: TRBJ2-3; abundance: -; CDR3aa: CAIKLEGDTQYF; CDR3nt: TGTGCCATCAAACTAGAGGGAGATACGCAGTATTTT
v_gene: TRBV14; d_gene: -; j_gene: TRBJ2-3; abundance: few; CDR3aa: CASSLLPGQGTDTQYF; CDR3nt: TGTGCCAGCAGCCTCCTCCCGGGACAAGGGACAGATACGCAGTATTTT
v_gene: TRBV6-5; d_gene: -; j_gene: TRBJ1-1; abundance: -; CDR3aa: CASSYSGHEAFF; CDR3nt: TGTGCCAGCAGTTACTCAGGCCATGAAGCTTTCTTT
v_gene: TRBV15; d_gene: TRBD2; j_gene: TRBJ2-7; abundance: few; CDR3aa: CATSPAGGGRYEQYF; CDR3nt: TGTGCCACCAGCCCGGCTGGGGGGGGGAGGTACGAGCAGTACTTC
v_gene: TRBV30; d_gene: TRBD1; j_gene: TRBJ2-7; abundance: few; CDR3aa: CAWSRGQARGEQYF; CDR3nt: TGTGCCTGGAGTAGGGGACAGGCACGCGGCGAGCAGTACTTC
v_gene: TRBV6-5; d_gene: -; j_gene: TRBJ2-6; abundance: few; CDR3aa: CATKWTAPGANVLTF; CDR3nt: TGTGCCACCAAATGGACAGCTCCTGGGGCCAACGTCCTGACTTTC
v_gene: TRBV7-2; d_gene: -; j_gene: TRBJ2-1; abundance: -; CDR3aa: CASSLARATNNEQFF; CDR3nt: TGTGCCAGCAGCTTAGCGCGGGCTACCAACAATGAGCAGTTCTTC
v_gene: TRBV4-1; d_gene: -; j_gene: TRBJ1-5; abundance: -; CDR3aa: CASSQDRGKEGNQPQHF; CDR3nt: TGCGCCAGCAGCCAAGATCGGGGCAAAGAGGGCAATCAGCCCCAGCATTTT
v_gene: TRBV6-6; d_gene: -; j_gene: TRBJ2-6; abundance: few; CDR3aa: CASSYLTVANVLTF; CDR3nt: TGTGCCAGCAGTTACTTGACGGTAGCCAACGTCCTGACTTTC
v_gene: TRBV7-9; d_gene: -; j_gene: TRBJ1-4; abundance: -; CDR3aa: CASSPDFVGEKLFF; CDR3nt: TGTGCCAGCAGCCCGGACTTTGTGGGGGAAAAACTGTTTTTT
v_gene: TRBV25-1; d_gene: TRBD1; j_gene: TRBJ2-7; abundance: -; CDR3aa: CASSPAGTVYEQYF; CDR3nt: TGTGCCAGCAGCCCGGCCGGGACAGTCTACGAGCAGTACTTC
v_gene: TRBV25-1; d_gene: TRBD1; j_gene: TRBJ2-2; abundance: -; CDR3aa: CASSDPTGVEFTGELFF; CDR3nt: TGTGCCAGCAGTGACCCGACAGGGGTGGAATTCACCGGGGAGCTGTTTTTT
v_gene: TRBV7-2; d_gene: -; j_gene: TRBJ2-5; abundance: -; CDR3aa: CASSSSTEGTQYF; CDR3nt: TGTGCCAGCAGCTCCTCGACAGAGGGGACCCAGTACTTC
v_gene: TRBV9; d_gene: -; j_gene: TRBJ2-7; abundance: few; CDR3aa: CASSLLQGGEQYF; CDR3nt: TGTGCCAGCAGCCTCCTCCAGGGGGGCGAGCAGTACTTC
v_gene: TRBV14; d_gene: -; j_gene: TRBJ1-2; abundance: few; CDR3aa: CASSPRVDYGYTF; CDR3nt: TGTGCCAGCAGCCCACGGGTTGACTATGGCTACACCTTC
v_gene: TRBV19; d_gene: -; j_gene: TRBJ2-6; abundance: -; CDR3aa: CASSPLEKLISVLTF; CDR3nt: TGTGCCAGTAGTCCTCTTGAGAAATTAATATCCGTCCTGACTTTC
v_gene: TRBV6-4; d_gene: -; j_gene: TRBJ2-2; abundance: -; CDR3aa: CASSEGLASGELFF; CDR3nt: TGTGCCAGCTCAGAGGGGCTAGCGAGCGGGGAGCTGTTTTTT
v_gene: TRBV28; d_gene: -; j_gene: TRBJ1-5; abundance: -; CDR3aa: CASSSSTGNQPQHF; CDR3nt: TGTGCCAGCAGTTCCTCGACAGGCAATCAGCCCCAGCATTTT
v_gene: TRBV7-2; d_gene: -; j_gene: TRBJ1-2; abundance: -; CDR3aa: CASSLGFWGYTF; CDR3nt: TGTGCCAGCAGCTTAGGTTTTTGGGGCTACACCTTC
v_gene: TRBV7-9; d_gene: -; j_gene: TRBJ2-6; abundance: few; CDR3aa: CASSLGLIILSGANVLTF; CDR3nt: TGTGCCAGCAGCTTAGGGCTGATTATACTCTCTGGGGCCAACGTCCTGACTTTC
v_gene: TRBV6-5; d_gene: -; j_gene: TRBJ2-7; abundance: -; CDR3aa: CASRETSSYEQYF; CDR3nt: TGTGCCAGCAGAGAGACGAGCTCCTACGAGCAGTACTTC
v_gene: TRBV10-3; d_gene: -; j_gene: TRBJ2-7; abundance: few; CDR3aa: CAISDSLSDSGQYF; CDR3nt: TGTGCCATCAGTGACTCCCTCTCAGATTCGGGGCAGTACTTC
v_gene: TRBV20-1; d_gene: -; j_gene: TRBJ1-1; abundance: -; CDR3aa: CSARANTEAFF; CDR3nt: TGCAGTGCTAGGGCGAACACTGAAGCTTTCTTT
v_gene: TRBV30; d_gene: -; j_gene: TRBJ1-5; abundance: few; CDR3aa: CAWGWNSNQPQHF; CDR3nt: TGTGCCTGGGGTTGGAATAGCAATCAGCCCCAGCATTTT
v_gene: TRBV25-1; d_gene: -; j_gene: TRBJ1-4; abundance: -; CDR3aa: CASSDPAVSRVAEKLFF; CDR3nt: TGTGCCAGCAGTGACCCGGCCGTGAGCAGGGTAGCCGAAAAACTGTTTTTT
v_gene: TRBV5-4; d_gene: -; j_gene: TRBJ2-3; abundance: -; CDR3aa: CATSRGPPAPNTDTQYF; CDR3nt: TGTGCCACCTCGAGGGGACCCCCAGCCCCTAACACAGATACGCAGTATTTT
v_gene: TRBV5-4; d_gene: -; j_gene: TRBJ1-2; abundance: -; CDR3aa: CASSQRGNNYGYTF; CDR3nt: TGTGCCAGCAGTCAGAGGGGGAATAACTATGGCTACACCTTC
v_gene: TRBV21-1; d_gene: -; j_gene: TRBJ2-5; abundance: few; CDR3aa: CASNRLNKAQETQYF; CDR3nt: TGTGCCAGCAACCGACTCAATAAAGCCCAAGAGACCCAGTACTTC
v_gene: TRBV7-2; d_gene: -; j_gene: TRBJ1-3; abundance: -; CDR3aa: CASSPPGTRNTIYF; CDR3nt: TGTGCCAGCAGCCCGCCCGGGACCAGAAACACCATATATTTT
v_gene: TRBV29-1; d_gene: -; j_gene: TRBJ2-3; abundance: -; CDR3aa: CSVGGDTDTQYF; CDR3nt: TGCAGCGTTGGAGGTGATACAGATACGCAGTATTTT
v_gene: TRBV7-6; d_gene: -; j_gene: TRBJ2-1; abundance: -; CDR3aa: CASSLAGGPSEQFF; CDR3nt: TGTGCCAGCAGCTTAGCGGGGGGGCCGAGTGAGCAGTTCTTC
v_gene: TRBV5-1; d_gene: TRBD2; j_gene: TRBJ2-2; abundance: -; CDR3aa: CASTSSGANTGELFF; CDR3nt: TGCGCCAGCACAAGTAGCGGGGCGAACACCGGGGAGCTGTTTTTT
v_gene: TRBV29-1; d_gene: -; j_gene: TRBJ1-2; abundance: -; CDR3aa: CSVDIQRSGYTF; CDR3nt: TGCAGCGTTGATATTCAGCGGTCTGGCTACACCTTC
v_gene: TRBV18; d_gene: -; j_gene: TRBJ1-2; abundance: -; CDR3aa: CASSPGSPGSYGYTF; CDR3nt: TGTGCCAGCTCACCAGGGTCCCCGGGAAGCTATGGCTACACCTTC
v_gene: TRBV29-1; d_gene: -; j_gene: TRBJ2-7; abundance: few; CDR3aa: CSVLAGNAYEQYF; CDR3nt: TGCAGCGTTTTGGCAGGGAATGCCTACGAGCAGTACTTC
v_gene: TRBV29-1; d_gene: -; j_gene: TRBJ2-4; abundance: -; CDR3aa: CSVEVAKDIQYF; CDR3nt: TGCAGCGTTGAAGTAGCTAAGGACATTCAGTACTTC
v_gene: TRBV28; d_gene: TRBD1; j_gene: TRBJ2-7; abundance: -; CDR3aa: CASSAVGTGSYEQYF; CDR3nt: TGTGCCAGCAGTGCCGTTGGGACAGGGTCCTACGAGCAGTACTTC
v_gene: TRBV21-1; d_gene: -; j_gene: TRBJ2-3; abundance: few; CDR3aa: CASVWSTDTQYF; CDR3nt: TGTGCCAGCGTCTGGAGCACAGATACGCAGTATTTT
v_gene: TRBV19; d_gene: TRBD1; j_gene: TRBJ2-7; abundance: -; CDR3aa: CASSRQGNYEQYF; CDR3nt: TGTGCCAGTAGTAGACAGGGAAACTACGAGCAGTACTTC
v_gene: TRBV9; d_gene: TRBD1; j_gene: TRBJ2-7; abundance: few; CDR3aa: CASSERGQGIEQYF; CDR3nt: TGTGCCAGCAGCGAGAGAGGACAGGGGATCGAGCAGTACTTC
v_gene: TRBV10-3; d_gene: TRBD2; j_gene: TRBJ2-1; abundance: few; CDR3aa: CAISAGRTSPDNEQFF; CDR3nt: TGTGCCATCAGTGCCGGCCGGACTAGCCCCGACAATGAGCAGTTCTTC